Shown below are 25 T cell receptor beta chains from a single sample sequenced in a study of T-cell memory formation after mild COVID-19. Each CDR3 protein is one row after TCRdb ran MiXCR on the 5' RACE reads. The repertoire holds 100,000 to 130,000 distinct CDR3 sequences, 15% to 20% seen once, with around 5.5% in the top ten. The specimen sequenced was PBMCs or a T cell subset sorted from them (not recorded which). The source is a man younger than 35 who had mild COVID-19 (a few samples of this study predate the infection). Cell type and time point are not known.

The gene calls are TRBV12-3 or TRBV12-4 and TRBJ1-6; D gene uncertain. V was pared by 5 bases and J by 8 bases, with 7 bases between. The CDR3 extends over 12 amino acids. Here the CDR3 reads CASSRAYSPLHF. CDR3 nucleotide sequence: TGTGCCAGCAGTAGGGCATATTCACCCCTCCACTTT.

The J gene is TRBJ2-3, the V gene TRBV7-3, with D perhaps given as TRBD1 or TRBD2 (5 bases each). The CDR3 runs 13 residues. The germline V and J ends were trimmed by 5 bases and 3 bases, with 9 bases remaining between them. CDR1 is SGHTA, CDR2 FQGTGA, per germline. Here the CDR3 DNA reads TGTGCCAGCAGCAAGGGGAGTACAGATACGCAGTATTTT. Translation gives CASSKGSTDTQYF.

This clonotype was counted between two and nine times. This CDR3 is CASSLSVGGGTDTQYF. The DNA for the CDR3 is TGTGCCAGCAGTTTATCGGTAGGGGGCGGGACAGATACGCAGTATTTT. This chain links TRBV27 with TRBJ2-3; 7 bases are shared with TRBD1. J gave up 3 bases and V 0 bases, and 6 bases lay outside the gene matches. This CDR3 contains 16 residues. Germline V gene lookup returns CDR1 MNHEY and CDR2 SMNVEV (reference sequence).

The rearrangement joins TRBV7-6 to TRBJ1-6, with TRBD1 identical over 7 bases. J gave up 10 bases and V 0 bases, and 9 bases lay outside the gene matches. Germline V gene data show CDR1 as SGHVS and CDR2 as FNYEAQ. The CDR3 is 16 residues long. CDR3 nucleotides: TGTGCCAGCAGCTTAGCCCAGGGGGAGGAAGGATCACCCCTCCACTTT. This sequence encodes CASSLAQGEEGSPLHF.

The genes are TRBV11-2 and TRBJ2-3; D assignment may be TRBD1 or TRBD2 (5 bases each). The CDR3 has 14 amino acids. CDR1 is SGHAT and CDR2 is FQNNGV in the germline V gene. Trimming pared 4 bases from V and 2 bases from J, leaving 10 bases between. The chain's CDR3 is CASSWGWDTDTQYF. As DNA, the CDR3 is TGTGCCAGCAGCTGGGGGTGGGACACAGATACGCAGTATTTT. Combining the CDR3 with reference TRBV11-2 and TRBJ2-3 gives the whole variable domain EAGVAQSPRYKIIEKRQSVAFWCNPISGHATLYWYQQILGQGPKLLIQFQNNGVVDDSQLPKDRFSAERLKGVDSTLKIQPAKLEDSAVYLCASSWGWDTDTQYFGPGTRLTVL.

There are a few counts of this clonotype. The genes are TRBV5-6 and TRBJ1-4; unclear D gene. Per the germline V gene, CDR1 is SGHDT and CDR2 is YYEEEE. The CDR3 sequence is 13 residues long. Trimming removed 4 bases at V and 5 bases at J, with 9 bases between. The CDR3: CASSPGSNEKLFF. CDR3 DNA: TGTGCCAGCAGCCCCGGGTCCAATGAAAAACTGTTTTTT.

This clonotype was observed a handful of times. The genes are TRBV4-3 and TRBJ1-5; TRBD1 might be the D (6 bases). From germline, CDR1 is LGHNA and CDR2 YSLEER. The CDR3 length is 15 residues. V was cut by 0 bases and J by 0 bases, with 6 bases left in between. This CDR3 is CASSQEQGSNQPQHF. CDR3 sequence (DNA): TGCGCCAGCAGCCAAGAACAGGGTAGCAATCAGCCCCAGCATTTT.

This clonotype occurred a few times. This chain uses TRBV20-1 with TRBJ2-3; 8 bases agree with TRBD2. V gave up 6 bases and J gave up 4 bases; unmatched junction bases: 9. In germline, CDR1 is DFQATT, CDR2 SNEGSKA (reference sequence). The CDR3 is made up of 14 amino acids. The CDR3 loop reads CSATQRGSSDTQYF. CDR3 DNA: TGCAGTGCCACGCAGCGGGGGTCCTCAGATACGCAGTATTTT.

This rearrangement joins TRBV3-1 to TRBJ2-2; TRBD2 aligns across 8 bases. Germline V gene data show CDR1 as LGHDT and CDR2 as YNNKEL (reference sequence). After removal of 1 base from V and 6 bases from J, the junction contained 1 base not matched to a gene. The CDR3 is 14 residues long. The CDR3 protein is CASSQVGGAGELFF. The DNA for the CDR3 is TGTGCCAGCAGCCAAGTCGGGGGGGCCGGGGAGCTGTTTTTT.

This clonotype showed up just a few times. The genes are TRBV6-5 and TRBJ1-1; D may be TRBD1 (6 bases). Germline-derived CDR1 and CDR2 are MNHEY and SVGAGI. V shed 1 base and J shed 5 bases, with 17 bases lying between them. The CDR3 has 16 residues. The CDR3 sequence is CASSYLPGGGGTEAFF. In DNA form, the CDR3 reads TGTGCCAGCAGTTACTTGCCGGGAGGGGGAGGAACTGAAGCTTTCTTT.

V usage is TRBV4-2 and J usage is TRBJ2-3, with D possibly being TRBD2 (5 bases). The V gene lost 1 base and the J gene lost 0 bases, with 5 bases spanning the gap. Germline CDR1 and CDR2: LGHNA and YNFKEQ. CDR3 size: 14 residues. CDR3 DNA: TGTGCCAGCAGCCAAGGAGGGAGCACAGATACGCAGTATTTT. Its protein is CASSQGGSTDTQYF.

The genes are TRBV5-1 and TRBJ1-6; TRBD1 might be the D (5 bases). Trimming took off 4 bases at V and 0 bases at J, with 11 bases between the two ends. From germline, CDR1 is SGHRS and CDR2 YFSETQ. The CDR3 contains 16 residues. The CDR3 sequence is CASSRSGSSYNSPLHF. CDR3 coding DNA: TGCGCCAGCAGCCGTTCAGGGAGCTCCTATAATTCACCCCTCCACTTT. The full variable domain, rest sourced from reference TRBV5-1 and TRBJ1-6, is KAGVTQTPRYLIKTRGQQVTLSCSPISGHRSVSWYQQTPGQGLQFLFEYFSETQRNKGNFPGRFSGRQFSNSRSEMNVSTLELGDSALYLCASSRSGSSYNSPLHFGNGTRLTVT.

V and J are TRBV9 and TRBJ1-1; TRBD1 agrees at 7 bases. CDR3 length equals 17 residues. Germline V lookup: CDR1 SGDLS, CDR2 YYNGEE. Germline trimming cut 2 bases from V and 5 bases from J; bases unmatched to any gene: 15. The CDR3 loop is CASSVGQGEGSRTEAFF. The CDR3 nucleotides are TGTGCCAGCAGCGTGGGGCAGGGGGAAGGATCGAGGACTGAAGCTTTCTTT.

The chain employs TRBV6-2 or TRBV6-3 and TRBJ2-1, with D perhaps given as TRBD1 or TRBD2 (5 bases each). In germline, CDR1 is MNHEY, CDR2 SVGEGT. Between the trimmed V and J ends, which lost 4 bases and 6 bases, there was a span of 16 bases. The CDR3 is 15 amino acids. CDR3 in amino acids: CASSWGRNPTNEQFF. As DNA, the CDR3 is TGTGCCAGCAGTTGGGGACGAAACCCCACCAATGAGCAGTTCTTC.

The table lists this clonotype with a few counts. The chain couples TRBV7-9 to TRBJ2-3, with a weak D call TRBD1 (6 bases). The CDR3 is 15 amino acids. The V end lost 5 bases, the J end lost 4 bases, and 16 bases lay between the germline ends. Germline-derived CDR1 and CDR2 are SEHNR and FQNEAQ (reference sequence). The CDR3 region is CASSQHNRAADTQYF. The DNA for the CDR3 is TGTGCCAGCAGCCAACACAACAGGGCCGCAGATACGCAGTATTTT.

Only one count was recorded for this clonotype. The CDR3 bases are TGCGCCAGCAGCTTGGGGACTCTAGCGGGGACGGAGACCCAGTACTTC. It codes for CASSLGTLAGTETQYF. The chain joins TRBV5-1 to TRBJ2-5, with 9 bases identical to TRBD2. This CDR3 region has 16 residues. From germline, CDR1 is SGHRS and CDR2 YFSETQ. With V trimmed by 0 bases and J by 5 bases, 8 bases remained unmatched.

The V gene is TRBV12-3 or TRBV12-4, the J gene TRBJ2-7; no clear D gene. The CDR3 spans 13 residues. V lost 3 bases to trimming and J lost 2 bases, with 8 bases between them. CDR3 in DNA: TGTGCCAGCAGTTTTGGGAACGCCTACGAGCAGTACTTC. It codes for CASSFGNAYEQYF.

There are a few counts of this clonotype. CDR3 sequence reads: CASSRLAGGKTGELFF. CDR3 coding DNA: TGTGCCAGCAGCCGGTTAGCGGGGGGGAAAACCGGGGAGCTGTTTTTT. The chain recombines TRBV12-3 or TRBV12-4 with TRBJ2-2, with TRBD2 matching 11 bases. This CDR3 has 16 residues. The V and J ends lost 6 bases and 5 bases, in that order; junction bases with no gene match: 8.

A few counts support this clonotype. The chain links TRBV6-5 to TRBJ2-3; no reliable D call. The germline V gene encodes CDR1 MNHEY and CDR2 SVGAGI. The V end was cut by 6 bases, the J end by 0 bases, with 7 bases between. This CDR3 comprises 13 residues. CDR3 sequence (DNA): TGTGCCAGCAGGAAAGACAGCACAGATACGCAGTATTTT. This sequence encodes CASRKDSTDTQYF.

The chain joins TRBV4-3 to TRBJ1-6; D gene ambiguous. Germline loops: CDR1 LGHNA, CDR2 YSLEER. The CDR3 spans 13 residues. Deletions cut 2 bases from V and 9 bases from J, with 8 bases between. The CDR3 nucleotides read TGCGCCAGCAGCCAAAATCTGCGTTCACCCCTCCACTTT. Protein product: CASSQNLRSPLHF.

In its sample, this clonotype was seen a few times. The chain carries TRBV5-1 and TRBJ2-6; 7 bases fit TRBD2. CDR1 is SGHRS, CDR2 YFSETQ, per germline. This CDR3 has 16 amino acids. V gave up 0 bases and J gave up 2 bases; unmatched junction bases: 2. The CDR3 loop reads CASSLAGGTGANVLTF. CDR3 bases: TGCGCCAGCAGCTTGGCCGGGGGGACTGGGGCCAACGTCCTGACTTTC.

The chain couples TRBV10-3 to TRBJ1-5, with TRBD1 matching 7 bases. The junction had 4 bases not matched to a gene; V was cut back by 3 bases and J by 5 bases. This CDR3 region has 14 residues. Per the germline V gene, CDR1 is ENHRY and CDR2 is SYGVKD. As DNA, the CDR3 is TGTGCCATCAGTGAATCCGGGACAGATCAGCCCCAGCATTTT. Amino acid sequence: CAISESGTDQPQHF.

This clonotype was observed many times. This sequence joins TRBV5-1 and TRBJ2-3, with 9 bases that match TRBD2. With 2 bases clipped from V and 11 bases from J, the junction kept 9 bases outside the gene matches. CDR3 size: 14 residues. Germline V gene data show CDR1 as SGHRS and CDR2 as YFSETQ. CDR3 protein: CASSFAGGPVKQYF. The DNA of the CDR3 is TGCGCCAGCAGCTTTGCGGGGGGGCCAGTTAAGCAGTATTTT.

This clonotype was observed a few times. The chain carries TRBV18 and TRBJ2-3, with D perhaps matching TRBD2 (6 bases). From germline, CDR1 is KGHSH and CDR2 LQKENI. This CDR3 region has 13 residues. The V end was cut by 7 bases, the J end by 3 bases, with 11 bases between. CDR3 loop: CASLARGTDTQYF. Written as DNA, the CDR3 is TGTGCCAGCTTGGCGCGGGGAACAGATACGCAGTATTTT.

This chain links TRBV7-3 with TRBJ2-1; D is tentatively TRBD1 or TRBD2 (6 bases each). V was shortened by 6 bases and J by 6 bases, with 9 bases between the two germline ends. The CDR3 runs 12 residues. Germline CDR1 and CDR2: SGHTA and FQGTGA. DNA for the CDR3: TGTGCCAGCAGTGGAGGGGGCAATGAGCAGTTCTTC. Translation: CASSGGGNEQFF.